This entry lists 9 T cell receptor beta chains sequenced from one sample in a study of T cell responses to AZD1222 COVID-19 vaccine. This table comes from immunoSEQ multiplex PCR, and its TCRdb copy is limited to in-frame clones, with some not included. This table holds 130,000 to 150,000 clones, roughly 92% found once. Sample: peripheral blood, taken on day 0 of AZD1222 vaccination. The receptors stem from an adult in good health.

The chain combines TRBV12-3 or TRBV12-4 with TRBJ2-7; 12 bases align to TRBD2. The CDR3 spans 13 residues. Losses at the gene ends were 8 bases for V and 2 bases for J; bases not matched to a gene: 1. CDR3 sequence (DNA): TGTGCCAGCGGACTAGCGGGGACCTACGAGCAGTACTTC. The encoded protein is CASGLAGTYEQYF.

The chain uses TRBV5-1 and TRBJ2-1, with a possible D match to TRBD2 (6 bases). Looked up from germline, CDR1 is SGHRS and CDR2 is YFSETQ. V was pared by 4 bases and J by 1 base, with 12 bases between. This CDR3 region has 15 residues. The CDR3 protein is CASSPELASYNEQFF. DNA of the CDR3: TGCGCCAGCAGCCCTGAGCTAGCGTCCTACAATGAGCAGTTCTTC.

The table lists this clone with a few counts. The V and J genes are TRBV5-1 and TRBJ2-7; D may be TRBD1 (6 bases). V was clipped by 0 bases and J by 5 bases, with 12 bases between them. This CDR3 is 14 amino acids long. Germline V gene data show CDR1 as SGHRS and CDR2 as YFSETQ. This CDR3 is CASSLAPGADEQYF. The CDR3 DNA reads TGCGCCAGCAGCTTGGCCCCAGGGGCAGACGAGCAGTACTTC.

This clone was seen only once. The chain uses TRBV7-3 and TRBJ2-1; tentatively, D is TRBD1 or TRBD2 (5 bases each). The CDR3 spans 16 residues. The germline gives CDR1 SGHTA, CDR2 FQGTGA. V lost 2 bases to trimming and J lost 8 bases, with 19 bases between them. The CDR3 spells CASSLEGRGVAHEQFF. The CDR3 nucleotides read TGTGCCAGCAGCTTAGAAGGTAGAGGGGTGGCACATGAGCAGTTCTTC.

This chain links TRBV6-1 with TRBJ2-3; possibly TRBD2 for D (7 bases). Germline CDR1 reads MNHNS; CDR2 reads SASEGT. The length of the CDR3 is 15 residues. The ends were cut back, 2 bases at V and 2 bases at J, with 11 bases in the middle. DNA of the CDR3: TGTGCCAGCAGTGAAAGGGGGGGGGCCACAGATACGCAGTATTTT. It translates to CASSERGGATDTQYF.

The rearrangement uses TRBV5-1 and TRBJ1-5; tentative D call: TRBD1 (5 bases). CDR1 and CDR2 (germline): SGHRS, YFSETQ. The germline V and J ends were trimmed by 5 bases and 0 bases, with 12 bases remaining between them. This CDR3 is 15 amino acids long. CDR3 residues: CASSPPTDSNQPQHF. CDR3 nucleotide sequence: TGCGCCAGCAGTCCACCGACAGATAGCAATCAGCCCCAGCATTTT.

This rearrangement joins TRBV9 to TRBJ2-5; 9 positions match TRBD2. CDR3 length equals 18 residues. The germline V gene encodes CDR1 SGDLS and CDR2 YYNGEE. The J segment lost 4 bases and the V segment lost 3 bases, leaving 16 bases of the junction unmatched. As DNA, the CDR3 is TGTGCCAGCAGCGAGCCCCTTCGTAGTAGCGGGGGTTCAGAGACCCAGTACTTC. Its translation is CASSEPLRSSGGSETQYF.

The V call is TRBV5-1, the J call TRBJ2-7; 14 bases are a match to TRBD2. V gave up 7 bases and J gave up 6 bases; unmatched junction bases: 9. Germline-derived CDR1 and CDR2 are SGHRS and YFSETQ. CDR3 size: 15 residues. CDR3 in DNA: TGCGCCAGCTCCCTGGGACTAGCGGGAGTGGGCGAGCAGTACTTC. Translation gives CASSLGLAGVGEQYF.

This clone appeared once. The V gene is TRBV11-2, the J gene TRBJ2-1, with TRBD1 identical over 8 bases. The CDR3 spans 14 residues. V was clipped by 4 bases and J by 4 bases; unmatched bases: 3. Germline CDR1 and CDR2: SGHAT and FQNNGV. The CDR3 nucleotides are TGTGCCAGCAGCTCCGACAGGGGATACAATGAGCAGTTCTTC. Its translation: CASSSDRGYNEQFF.